Presented here are 16 T cell receptor beta chains from one specimen sequenced in a study of shared clonotypes between healthy human individuals (dated by TCRdb to about 2020). Library creation used the immunoSEQ multiplex PCR assay. The table comes from immuneACCESS by way of TCRdb, which keeps in-frame sequences with V and J called. Part of the clones is missing from these tables; in studies checked, under half for an unresolved V gene and the rest for unknown reasons. The sample contains some 650,000 clones, 97% of them found a single time. The ten top clones hold around 0.06% of the sample. The sample was naive CD4+ T cells sorted from blood. The cell subset or site label corresponds to: CD45RA+ positively selected. The source is a woman aged 25 to 39 in good health.

The gene calls are TRBV2 and TRBJ2-1; a possible D gene is TRBD2 (5 bases). The V and J ends lost 7 bases and 7 bases respectively, with 17 bases between them. Germline V gene data show CDR1 as SNHLY and CDR2 as FYNNEI. This CDR3 region has 14 residues. The CDR3 sequence: CASISQSGSNEQFF. The CDR3 DNA sequence: TGTGCCAGCATCAGCCAATCGGGGAGTAATGAGCAGTTCTTC.

V and J are TRBV27 and TRBJ1-4; 10 nucleotides match TRBD1. The CDR3 totals 15 residues. The germline CDR1 and CDR2 sequences are MNHEY and SMNVEV (reference sequence). V lost 6 bases to trimming and J lost 3 bases; unmatched junction nucleotides: 4. For the CDR3, the DNA is TGTGCCAGCAGCAAGACAGGGGGCTCTAATGAAAAACTGTTTTTT. It translates to CASSKTGGSNEKLFF.

The rearrangement joins TRBV6-5 to TRBJ1-1; TRBD1 aligns across 9 bases. This CDR3 spans 15 amino acids. After removal of 5 bases from V and 5 bases from J, the junction contained 9 bases not matched to a gene. Germline CDR1 MNHEY, CDR2 SVGAGI. The CDR3 loop is CASSTLGTGRTEAFF. CDR3 in DNA: TGTGCCAGCAGTACTCTTGGGACAGGGAGGACTGAAGCTTTCTTT.

The rearrangement joins TRBV28 to TRBJ1-5; D perhaps matches TRBD1 (5 bases). V was trimmed by 3 bases and J by 8 bases, leaving 14 bases between them. Germline V gene lookup returns CDR1 MDHEN and CDR2 SYDVKM. This CDR3 is 14 amino acids long. The CDR3 loop is CASSFISLGEPQHF. Here the CDR3 DNA reads TGTGCCAGCAGTTTTATTTCATTGGGGGAGCCCCAGCATTTT.

The V gene is TRBV28, the J gene TRBJ2-5; TRBD2 is a possible D gene (5 bases). The J call may be incorrect, as the DNA end agrees better with TRBJ2-7. In germline, CDR1 is MDHEN, CDR2 SYDVKM. The CDR3 contains 14 residues. CDR3 in amino acids: CASSSSPGSYEQYF. The CDR3 DNA follows: TGTGCCAGCAGTTCCAGCCCGGGGTCCTACGAGCAGTACTTC.

The V and J genes are TRBV27 and TRBJ1-6; D unclear. The V gene lost 4 bases and the J gene lost 7 bases, with 11 bases spanning the gap. The CDR3 has 14 residues. Looked up from germline, CDR1 is MNHEY and CDR2 is SMNVEV (reference sequence). CDR3 coding DNA: TGTGCCAGCAGTTGGGCAGAGAGGAATTCACCCCTCCACTTT. Protein: CASSWAERNSPLHF.

The chain uses TRBV5-1 and TRBJ2-1; unclear D gene. Trimming cost V 2 bases and J 9 bases, with 6 bases left between them. The V gene's germline CDR1 is SGHRS and CDR2 YFSETQ. The CDR3 totals 11 residues. The CDR3: CASSLNSEQFF. In DNA form, the CDR3 reads TGCGCCAGCAGCTTAAACAGTGAGCAGTTCTTC.

The chain has TRBV4-1 and TRBJ2-1; TRBD1 agrees at 9 bases. Germline V gives CDR1 MGHRA, CDR2 YSYEKL. Losses at the gene ends were 2 bases for V and 5 bases for J; bases not matched to a gene: 7. The CDR3 consists of 16 residues. The CDR3 protein is CASSQIYRGRHNEQFF. CDR3 in DNA: TGCGCCAGCAGCCAAATTTACAGGGGGCGGCACAATGAGCAGTTCTTC.

This clone was observed once. Here the CDR3 reads CASSQEDRGREQYF. The CDR3 DNA reads TGCGCCAGCAGCCAAGAAGACAGGGGACGCGAGCAGTACTTC. The V gene is TRBV4-1, the J gene TRBJ2-7, with TRBD1 identical over 8 bases. The CDR3 sequence is 14 residues long. Germline CDR1 MGHRA, CDR2 YSYEKL. Trimming removed 0 bases from V and 6 bases from J; junction bases left unmatched: 4.

The chain combines TRBV27 with TRBJ2-7; 7 bases match TRBD1. Germline CDR1 MNHEY, CDR2 SMNVEV (reference sequence). With V trimmed by 0 bases and J by 3 bases, 5 bases remained unmatched. The CDR3 is 15 residues long. CDR3 residues: CASSLSSAGGYEQYF. The CDR3 bases are TGTGCCAGCAGTTTATCGTCGGCAGGGGGCTACGAGCAGTACTTC.

This sequence joins TRBV2 and TRBJ2-4; perhaps TRBD2 as D (5 bases). This CDR3 comprises 16 residues. With 4 bases removed from V and 0 bases from J, the gap between germline ends came to 13 bases. The germline V gene has CDR1 SNHLY and CDR2 FYNNEI. The CDR3: CASSGVRELAKNIQYF. The CDR3 coding sequence is TGTGCCAGCAGTGGGGTCCGGGAACTAGCCAAAAACATTCAGTACTTC. Using reference TRBV2 and TRBJ2-4 for the parts outside the CDR3, the full variable domain is EPEVTQTPSHQVTQMGQEVILRCVPISNHLYFYWYRQILGQKVEFLVSFYNNEISEKSEIFDDQFSVERPDGSNFTLKIRSTKLEDSAMYFCASSGVRELAKNIQYFGAGTRLSVL.

The CDR3 spells CASGTSVYNEQFF. In DNA form, the CDR3 reads TGTGCCAGCGGGACTAGCGTTTACAATGAGCAGTTCTTC. The chain links TRBV2 to TRBJ2-1, with 10 bases identical to TRBD2. CDR3 length: 13 amino acids. The J segment lost 4 bases and the V segment lost 8 bases, leaving 2 bases of the junction unmatched. CDR1 is SNHLY, CDR2 FYNNEI, per germline.

This sequence joins TRBV6-6 and TRBJ2-5; 7 bases fit TRBD2. V lost 6 bases, J lost 2 bases, and 6 bases stayed unmatched. This CDR3 has 14 residues. Per the germline V gene, CDR1 is MNHNY and CDR2 is SVGAGI (reference sequence). This CDR3 reads CASRPGLHQETQYF. In DNA, the CDR3 is TGTGCCAGCAGACCGGGACTACATCAAGAGACCCAGTACTTC.

The chain links TRBV5-1 to TRBJ2-1; 15 nucleotides line up with TRBD2. This CDR3 is 15 amino acids long. The V gene's germline CDR1 is SGHRS and CDR2 YFSETQ. The V gene end was trimmed by 8 bases and the J gene end by 7 bases; junction bases not matched to a gene: 7. The chain's CDR3 is CASRTSGRAVNEQFF. The CDR3 DNA reads as TGCGCCAGTAGGACTAGCGGGAGGGCCGTTAATGAGCAGTTCTTC.

V is TRBV4-1 and J is TRBJ2-1; D gene unclear. This CDR3 is built from 17 residues. V lost 2 bases and J lost 1, with 15 bases in between. Germline assignment: CDR1 MGHRA and CDR2 YSYEKL. CDR3 nucleotides: TGCGCCAGCAGCCAAAGGAGAGGCAATAGGTCCTACAATGAGCAGTTCTTC. It yields the protein CASSQRRGNRSYNEQFF.

This chain connects TRBV7-8 to TRBJ2-5, with D tentatively TRBD1 (5 bases). TRBJ2-7 matches the DNA end more closely, so the J call is doubtful. Per germline, CDR1 SGHVS and CDR2 FQNEAQ. The CDR3 has 16 amino acids. DNA for the CDR3: TGTGCCAGCAGCGACAGAGACGGCAGGAGCTCCTACGAGCAGTACTTC. Its translation is CASSDRDGRSSYEQYF.